This is a list of T cell receptor beta chains from one sample in a study of CD8+CD57+ T cells in acquired aplastic anemia. TCRdb re-called the reads through MiXCR, storing one row per CDR3 protein. The sample shows about 200,000 distinct CDR3 sequences, 60% to 80% of them seen only once. The sequenced sample consisted of sorted CD4+, CD8+, or CD8+CD57+ T cells (not recorded which) from PBMCs. These receptor sequences come from a human donor with aplastic anemia. The CDR3 runs from the conserved cysteine through the conserved F or W. Each record gives: CDR3 length, D gene, clone size, J gene, V gene, CDR3 protein, CDR3 DNA. The D gene is left open where the match is weak. Expanded clones get a size class; other rows say once, few or many, or leave the size out.

14 | TRBD1 | - | TRBJ2-7 | TRBV2 | CASREGTGAHEQYF | TGTGCCAGCAGAGAGGGGACAGGGGCCCACGAGCAGTACTTC
15 | - | - | TRBJ1-5 | TRBV5-6 | CASSLAARVGQPQHF | TGTGCCAGCAGCTTGGCCGCTAGGGTCGGTCAGCCCCAGCATTTT
13 | - | once | TRBJ2-2 | TRBV10-3 | CAIPQGNTGELFF | TGTGCCATACCACAGGGGAACACCGGGGAGCTGTTTTTT
14 | - | few | TRBJ1-2 | TRBV7-3 | CASSLARQGNGYTF | TGTGCCAGCAGCTTAGCGCGGCAGGGGAATGGCTACACCTTC
15 | - | - | TRBJ1-5 | TRBV12-5 | CASGLPGTLDQPQHF | TGTGCTAGTGGTTTGCCCGGGACGTTGGATCAGCCCCAGCATTTT
12 | - | - | TRBJ1-5 | TRBV24-1 | CATSAPNQPQHF | TGTGCCACCAGTGCTCCCAATCAGCCCCAGCATTTT
14 | TRBD2 | few | TRBJ2-3 | TRBV25-1 | CASRLAGATDTQYF | TGTGCCAGCAGACTAGCGGGGGCCACAGATACGCAGTATTTT
16 | - | - | TRBJ2-5 | TRBV7-6 | CASSLLGGGQQETQYF | TGTGCCAGCAGCCTCCTTGGGGGGGGACAGCAAGAGACCCAGTACTTC
15 | TRBD1 | once | TRBJ1-5 | TRBV7-2 | CASRRAGTGDQPQHF | TGTGCCAGCAGAAGAGCCGGGACAGGGGATCAGCCCCAGCATTTT
15 | TRBD1 | - | TRBJ2-1 | TRBV12-5 | CASGVTGGSYNEQFF | TGTGCTAGTGGTGTGACAGGGGGCTCGTACAATGAGCAGTTCTTC
13 | - | many | TRBJ2-2 | TRBV6-5 | CASSYSTTGELFF | TGTGCCAGCAGTTACTCTACCACCGGGGAGCTGTTTTTT
14 | - | - | TRBJ1-2 | TRBV7-9 | CASNLYREGHGYTF | TGTGCCAGCAACTTGTACAGGGAGGGTCATGGCTACACCTTC
15 | - | once | TRBJ2-7 | TRBV5-1 | CASSFERVTRDTQYF | TGCGCCAGCAGCTTCGAGCGGGTGACCCGTGATACGCAGTACTTC
13 | TRBD2 | - | TRBJ2-7 | TRBV29-1 | CSVTGLAISEQYF | TGCAGCGTGACCGGACTAGCGATCTCCGAGCAGTACTTC
14 | TRBD1 | - | TRBJ1-1 | TRBV19 | CASSDRQGATEAFF | TGTGCCAGTAGCGATCGACAGGGAGCCACTGAAGCTTTCTTT
14 | - | few | TRBJ1-1 | TRBV20-1 | CSARPSSSNTEAFF | TGCAGTGCTAGACCCTCGTCTAGTAACACTGAAGCTTTCTTT
14 | - | - | TRBJ2-7 | TRBV7-9 | CASSPGTGINEQYF | TGTGCCAGCAGCCCAGGGACCGGGATTAACGAGCAGTACTTC
13 | TRBD1 | few | TRBJ1-2 | TRBV7-8 | CASSPQGARGYTF | TGTGCCAGCAGTCCACAGGGGGCGCGTGGCTACACCTTC
14 | - | - | TRBJ1-3 | TRBV20-1 | CSARDRNSGNTIYF | TGCAGTGCTAGGGACAGAAACTCTGGAAACACCATATATTTT
16 | - | many | TRBJ2-7 | TRBV2 | CASNGGSGRGIDEQYF | TGTGCCAGCAACGGGGGCTCGGGCAGGGGGATCGACGAGCAGTACTTC
13 | - | - | TRBJ2-5 | TRBV19 | CASSRSPEETQYF | TGTGCCAGTAGTAGGAGCCCTGAAGAGACCCAGTACTTC
14 | TRBD1 | - | TRBJ1-6 | TRBV7-9 | CASSLDRTDSPLHF | TGTGCCAGCAGCTTGGACAGGACAGATTCACCCCTCCACTTT
14 | - | - | TRBJ1-1 | TRBV10-3 | CAISPGQMNTEAFF | TGTGCCATCAGCCCCGGACAGATGAACACTGAAGCTTTCTTT
15 | - | few | TRBJ1-2 | TRBV19 | CASSLKDGTNYGYTF | TGTGCCAGTAGTTTAAAAGACGGAACGAACTATGGCTACACCTTC
14 | TRBD1 | - | TRBJ1-5 | TRBV7-2 | CASSLRDRVQPQHF | TGTGCCAGCAGCTTAAGGGACAGGGTTCAGCCCCAGCATTTT
15 | - | - | TRBJ2-3 | TRBV19 | CASSTWTDQTDTQYF | TGTGCCAGTAGTACATGGACAGACCAGACAGATACGCAGTATTTT
13 | - | - | TRBJ2-7 | TRBV7-8 | CASSLARDYEQYF | TGTGCCAGCAGCTTAGCGAGAGACTACGAGCAGTACTTC
18 | - | - | TRBJ2-6 | TRBV2 | CASRRAGAGYSGANVLTF | TGTGCCAGCAGGAGGGCGGGGGCAGGGTATTCTGGGGCCAACGTCCTGACTTTC
14 | - | many | TRBJ2-7 | TRBV2 | CASSALGQGYEQYF | TGTGCCAGCAGCGCCTTAGGTCAGGGCTACGAGCAGTACTTC
16 | - | many | TRBJ2-7 | TRBV2 | CASSEKVGGYSYEQYF | TGTGCCAGCAGTGAAAAAGTCGGAGGGTACTCCTACGAGCAGTACTTC
17 | - | - | TRBJ2-3 | TRBV5-6 | CASSLDAGVFGTDTQYF | TGTGCCAGCAGCTTGGATGCAGGGGTTTTTGGCACAGATACGCAGTATTTT
15 | TRBD2 | - | TRBJ2-7 | TRBV15 | CATSSAASGNYEQYF | TGTGCCACCAGCAGTGCGGCTAGCGGTAACTACGAGCAGTACTTC
15 | TRBD2 | - | TRBJ2-2 | TRBV2 | CASSEWTSGSGELFF | TGTGCCAGCAGTGAATGGACTAGCGGGTCCGGGGAGCTGTTTTTT
14 | TRBD2 | - | TRBJ2-5 | TRBV2 | CASSALAEQETQYF | TGTGCCAGCAGTGCACTAGCGGAGCAAGAGACCCAGTACTTC
12 | - | - | TRBJ2-1 | TRBV25-1 | CASSPNYNEQFF | TGTGCCAGCAGCCCCAACTACAATGAGCAGTTCTTC
17 | TRBD2 | - | TRBJ2-7 | TRBV7-3 | CASSLRLAGVSPYEQYF | TGTGCCAGCAGCCTACGGCTAGCGGGAGTTTCGCCCTACGAGCAGTACTTC
15 | TRBD1 | - | TRBJ1-1 | TRBV14 | CASSQVRGASVEAFF | TGTGCCAGCAGCCAAGTCAGGGGGGCATCAGTTGAAGCTTTCTTT
15 | TRBD1 | - | TRBJ1-1 | TRBV7-3 | CASSTGLGQENEAFF | TGTGCCAGCAGCACCGGGCTGGGACAGGAGAATGAAGCTTTCTTT
13 | TRBD1 | - | TRBJ1-5 | TRBV7-2 | CASSIDRVQPQHF | TGTGCCAGCAGCATCGACAGGGTTCAGCCCCAGCATTTT
13 | - | few | TRBJ2-1 | TRBV24-1 | CATGDTKNNEQFF | TGTGCCACCGGGGACACTAAAAACAATGAGCAGTTCTTC
15 | - | - | TRBJ1-1 | TRBV20-1 | CSARDLGLVATEAFF | TGCAGTGCTAGAGACCTGGGCCTAGTTGCCACTGAAGCTTTCTTT
12 | - | - | TRBJ1-2 | TRBV9 | CASSAFGEGYTF | TGTGCCAGCAGCGCCTTCGGGGAAGGCTACACCTTC
16 | TRBD1 | - | TRBJ1-6 | TRBV5-5 | CASSPRDRGLGSPLHF | TGTGCCAGCAGCCCCCGGGACAGGGGTCTCGGTTCACCCCTCCACTTT
14 | - | - | TRBJ1-4 | TRBV7-3 | CASSLVQRSEKLFF | TGTGCCAGCAGTTTAGTACAGAGGAGTGAAAAACTGTTTTTT
14 | - | - | TRBJ2-7 | TRBV20-1 | CSARDAQASDEQYF | TGCAGTGCTAGAGATGCACAGGCCTCTGACGAGCAGTACTTC
13 | TRBD2 | few | TRBJ2-7 | TRBV10-2 | CASTRDGGGEQYF | TGCGCCAGCACCAGAGACGGGGGAGGGGAGCAGTACTTC
15 | TRBD1 | - | TRBJ2-7 | TRBV19 | CASSFDRGPIYEQYF | TGTGCCAGTAGTTTCGACAGGGGACCCATCTACGAGCAGTACTTC
12 | - | - | TRBJ2-5 | TRBV5-6 | CASSLAGAYGYF | TGTGCCAGCAGCTTGGCGGGGGCATATGGGTACTTC
15 | - | - | TRBJ2-7 | TRBV2 | CASSEQVQGPYEQYF | TGTGCCAGCAGTGAACAGGTTCAGGGGCCCTACGAGCAGTACTTC
15 | TRBD1 | - | TRBJ2-3 | TRBV5-5 | CASSLGQGVTDTQYF | TGCGCCAGCAGCTTGGGACAGGGCGTCACAGATACGCAGTATTTT
15 | - | once | TRBJ1-2 | TRBV2 | CASSVVQSANYGYTF | TGTGCCAGCAGCGTCGTCCAGAGTGCTAACTATGGCTACACCTTC
17 | TRBD2 | - | TRBJ2-5 | TRBV5-8 | CASSLEKGRAGTETQYF | TGTGCCAGCAGCTTAGAAAAAGGGCGAGCGGGAACAGAGACCCAGTACTTC
16 | TRBD2 | many | TRBJ2-3 | TRBV2 | CASSDYGLANTDTQYF | TGTGCCAGCAGTGATTACGGACTAGCGAATACAGATACGCAGTATTTT
14 | - | - | TRBJ2-1 | TRBV12-3/TRBV12-4 | CASSLVGDYNEQFF | TGTGCCAGCAGTTTAGTGGGAGACTACAATGAGCAGTTCTTC